This TCR beta chain originates from a study of blood T cells in healthy people across ages. Every sample had a minimum of 6.5 million PBMCs isolated. Germline V CDR1 and CDR2: KGHSY, FQNENV. This CDR3 region has 17 residues. V lost 4 bases and J 0 bases, leaving 16 bases between the germline ends. Through a sample-barcoded 5' primer and a J-beta primer mix, a second PCR was run for roughly 6 to 12 cycles. Unique molecular identifiers of 12 random nucleotides labeled each cDNA. Via MiXCR, TCRdb re-called the 5' RACE reads, giving one row per CDR3 protein. The data hold about 1.4 million distinct CDR3 sequences, with approximately 60% observed a single time.

Sequenced material: blood. The rearrangement links TRBV16 to TRBJ2-4; D is possibly TRBD1 (6 bases). This TCR was recovered from a young man in good health. The CDR3 region is CASSPYGQQLAKNIQYF. The CDR3 DNA reads TGTGCCAGCAGCCCTTACGGACAGCAGCTAGCCAAAAACATTCAGTACTTC.